The T cell receptor (beta chain) under discussion was sequenced for a study of control samples from healthy donors and cancer patients (dated by TCRdb to the early 2020s). As regards this clone: There is no known antigen for this receptor. Base qualities are missing; no much larger clone stands one base away.

Library generation was performed with the immunoSEQ multiplex PCR assay. The source is immuneACCESS, and TCRdb retained only in-frame sequences with V and J called. Part of the clones is not carried over; for the studies checked, unresolved V genes explain less than half of this, and the remainder is unexplained. This sample gives about 170,000 clones in total; approximately 92% of them show up just once. Over 4% of the sample is in the top ten clones. CDR1 SGHKS and CDR2 YYEKEE were looked up in the germline V gene (reference sequence). At the junction V is shortened by 4 bases and J by 11 bases; bases outside the gene matches: 17. Including cysteine and phenylalanine, the CDR3 has 16 amino acids. The retained sequence is limited to the CDR3, 48 bases, with the frame set at the first base.

The sequenced sample consisted of blood. The chain links TRBV5-5 with TRBJ1-1; 10 of the junction bases match TRBD1. The clonotype was recovered from a woman aged 60-75 years in good health. The sequenced DNA is TGTGCCAGCAGCACGTGGCTAGGACAGGGGGTGCCCTGGGCTTTCTTT. Translated, this is CASSTWLGQGVPWAFF.